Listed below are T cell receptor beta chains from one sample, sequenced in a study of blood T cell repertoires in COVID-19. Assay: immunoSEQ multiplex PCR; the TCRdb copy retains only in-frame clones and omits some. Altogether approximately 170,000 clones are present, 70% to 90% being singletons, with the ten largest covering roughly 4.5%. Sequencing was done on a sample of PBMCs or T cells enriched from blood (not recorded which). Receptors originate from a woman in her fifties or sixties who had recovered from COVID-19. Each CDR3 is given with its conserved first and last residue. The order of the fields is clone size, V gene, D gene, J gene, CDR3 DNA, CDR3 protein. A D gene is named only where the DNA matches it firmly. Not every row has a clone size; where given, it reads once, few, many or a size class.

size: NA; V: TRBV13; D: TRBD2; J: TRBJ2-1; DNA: TGTGCCAGCAGCTGGCCGGCGGGAGGGCCTGGGGGGCGGAATGAGCAGTTCTTC; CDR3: CASSWPAGGPGGRNEQFF
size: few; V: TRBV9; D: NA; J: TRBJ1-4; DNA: TGTGCCAGCAGCGTAGCGGACAGCCCTGAAAAACTGTTTTTT; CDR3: CASSVADSPEKLFF
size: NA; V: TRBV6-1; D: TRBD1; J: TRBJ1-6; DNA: TGTGCCAGCAGGCCGGGACAGGGGGCAAATTCACCCCTCCACTTT; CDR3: CASRPGQGANSPLHF
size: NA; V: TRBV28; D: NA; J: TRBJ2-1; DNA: TGTGCCAGTCGGTCTCCTAGCATCAATGAGCAGTTCTTC; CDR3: CASRSPSINEQFF
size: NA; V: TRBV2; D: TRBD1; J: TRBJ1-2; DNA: TGTGCCAGTTCTCCGGGACAGCTCTATGGCTACACCTTC; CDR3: CASSPGQLYGYTF
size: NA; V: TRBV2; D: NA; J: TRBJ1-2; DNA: TGTGCCAGCATTCCGGGGTCCCTCGGCTACACCTTC; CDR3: CASIPGSLGYTF
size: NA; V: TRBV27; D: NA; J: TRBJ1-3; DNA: TGTGCCAGCAGAGAATTAGGGACATCTGGAAACACCATATATTTT; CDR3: CASRELGTSGNTIYF
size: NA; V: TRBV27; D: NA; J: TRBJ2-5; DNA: TGTGCCAGCAGTTCGATTACCTCCAAGAGTACCCAGTACTTC; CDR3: CASSSITSKSTQYF
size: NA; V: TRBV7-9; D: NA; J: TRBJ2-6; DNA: TGTGCCGTCTCAGGGACAAGTAACTCTGGGGCCAACGTCCTGACTTTC; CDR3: CAVSGTSNSGANVLTF
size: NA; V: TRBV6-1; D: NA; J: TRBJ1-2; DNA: TGTGCCAGCAGTGAAGCGGGGCCTGGCTACACCTTC; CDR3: CASSEAGPGYTF
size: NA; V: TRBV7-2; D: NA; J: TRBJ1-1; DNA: TGTGCCAGCAGCCTATCCACTGAAGCTTTCTTT; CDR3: CASSLSTEAFF
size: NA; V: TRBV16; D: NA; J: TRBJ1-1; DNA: TGTGCCAGCAGCCAAAGCGTTAGGACAGACCTAAACACTGAAGCTTTCTTT; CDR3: CASSQSVRTDLNTEAFF
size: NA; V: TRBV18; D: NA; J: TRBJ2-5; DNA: TGTGCCAGCTCAGACAGAGCAGAGGCCAAAGAGACCCAGTACTTC; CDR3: CASSDRAEAKETQYF
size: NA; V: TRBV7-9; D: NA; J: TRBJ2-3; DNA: TGTGCCAGCAGCTTAGCTGGGGGGGCCCCAGGGCCCGACACAGATACGCAGTATTTT; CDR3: CASSLAGGAPGPDTDTQYF
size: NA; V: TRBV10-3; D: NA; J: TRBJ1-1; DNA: TGTGCCATCAGTGAGGCGAGGACTGAAGCTTTCTTT; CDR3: CAISEARTEAFF
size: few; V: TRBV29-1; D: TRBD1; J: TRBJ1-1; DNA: TGCAGCCTTCGGACAGGGGGGAACACTGAAGCTTTCTTT; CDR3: CSLRTGGNTEAFF
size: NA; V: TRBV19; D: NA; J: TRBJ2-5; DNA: TGTGCCAGCCGCCGGACAGAACAAGAGACCCAGTACTTC; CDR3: CASRRTEQETQYF
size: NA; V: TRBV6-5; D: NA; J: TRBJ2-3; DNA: TGTGCCAGCATATCAAGCGGCACAGATACGCAGTATTTT; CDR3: CASISSGTDTQYF
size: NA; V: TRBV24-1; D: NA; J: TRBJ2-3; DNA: TGTGCCACCAAGCACCGGGGCACAGATACGCAGTATTTT; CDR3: CATKHRGTDTQYF